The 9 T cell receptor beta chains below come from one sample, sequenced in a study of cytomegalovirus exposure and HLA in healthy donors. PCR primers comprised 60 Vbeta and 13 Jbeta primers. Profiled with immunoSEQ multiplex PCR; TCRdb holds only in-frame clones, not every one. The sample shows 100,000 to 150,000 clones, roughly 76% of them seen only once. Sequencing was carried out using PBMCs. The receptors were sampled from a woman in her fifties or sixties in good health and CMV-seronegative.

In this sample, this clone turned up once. DNA of the CDR3: TGTGCCAGCAGCCGTCACGGGGGAGGGGTCTACAATGAGCAGTTCTTC. It translates to CASSRHGGGVYNEQFF. The V call is TRBV27, the J call TRBJ2-1; 7 bases line up with TRBD2. The CDR3 extends over 16 amino acids. Unmatched junction bases numbered 11, after V lost 6 bases and J lost 3 bases. Germline V gene sequence: CDR1 MNHEY, CDR2 SMNVEV (reference sequence).

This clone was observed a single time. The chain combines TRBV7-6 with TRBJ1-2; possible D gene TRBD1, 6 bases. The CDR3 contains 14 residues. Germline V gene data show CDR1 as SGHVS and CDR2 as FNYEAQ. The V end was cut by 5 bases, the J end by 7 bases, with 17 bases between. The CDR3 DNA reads TGTGCCAGCAGCCTCGGGGGGGCGGAGGGTGGCTACACCTTC. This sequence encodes CASSLGGAEGGYTF.

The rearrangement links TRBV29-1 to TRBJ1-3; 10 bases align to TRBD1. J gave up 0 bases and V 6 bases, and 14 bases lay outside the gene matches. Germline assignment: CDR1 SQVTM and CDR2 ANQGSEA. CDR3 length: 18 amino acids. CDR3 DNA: TGCAGCGTGGCGGCGGCTCGGGGACAGGGGATCTCTGGAAACACCATATATTTT. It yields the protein CSVAAARGQGISGNTIYF.

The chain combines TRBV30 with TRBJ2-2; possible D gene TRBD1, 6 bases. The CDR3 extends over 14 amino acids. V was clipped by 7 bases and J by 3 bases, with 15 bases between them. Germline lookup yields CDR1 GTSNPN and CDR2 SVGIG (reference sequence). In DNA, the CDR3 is TGTGCCTTAGGTCCAGGGGTGGACACCGGGGAGCTGTTTTTT. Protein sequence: CALGPGVDTGELFF.

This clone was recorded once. Here the CDR3 DNA reads TGTGCCAGCAGCTTAGGCGGGATCCAAGAGACCCAGTACTTC. As protein: CASSLGGIQETQYF. The chain recombines TRBV7-2 with TRBJ2-5, with D tentatively TRBD2 (6 bases). Between the trimmed V and J ends, which lost 1 base and 1 base, there was a span of 7 bases. This CDR3 region has 14 residues. Germline CDR1 and CDR2: SGHTA and FQGNSA.

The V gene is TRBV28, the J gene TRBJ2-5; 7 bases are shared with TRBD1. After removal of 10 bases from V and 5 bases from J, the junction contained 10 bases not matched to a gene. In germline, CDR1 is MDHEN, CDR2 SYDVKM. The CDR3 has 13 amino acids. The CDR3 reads CATLNRGWETQYF. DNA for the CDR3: TGTGCCACGCTTAACAGGGGATGGGAGACCCAGTACTTC.

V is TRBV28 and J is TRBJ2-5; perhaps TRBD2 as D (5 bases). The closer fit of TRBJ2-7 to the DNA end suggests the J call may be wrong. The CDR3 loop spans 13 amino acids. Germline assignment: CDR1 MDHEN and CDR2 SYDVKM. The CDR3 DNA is TGTGCCAGCACCGAGAGGGTGCCCTACGAGCAGTACTTC. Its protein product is CASTERVPYEQYF.

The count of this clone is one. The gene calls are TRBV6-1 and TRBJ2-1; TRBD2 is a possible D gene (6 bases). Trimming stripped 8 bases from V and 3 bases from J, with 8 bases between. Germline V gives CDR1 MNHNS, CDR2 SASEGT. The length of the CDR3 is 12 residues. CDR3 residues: CASGSGYNEQFF. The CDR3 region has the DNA TGTGCCAGCGGTAGCGGCTACAATGAGCAGTTCTTC.

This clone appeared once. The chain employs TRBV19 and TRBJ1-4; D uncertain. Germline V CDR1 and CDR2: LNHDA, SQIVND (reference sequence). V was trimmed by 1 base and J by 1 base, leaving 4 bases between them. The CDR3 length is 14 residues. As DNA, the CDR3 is TGTGCCAGTAGTATAGGTCTAACTAATGAAAAACTGTTTTTT. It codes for CASSIGLTNEKLFF.